The clone carrying this TCR beta chain was found a few times. Antigen unknown. This sample stems from a study of blood T cells in healthy people across ages. General observations from the study: Naive CD4+ cells and diversity were both higher in long-lived donors than in aged donors.

V shed 0 bases and J shed 3 bases, with 18 bases lying between them. This CDR3 is built from 17 residues. From germline, CDR1 is MGHDK and CDR2 SYGVNS. Each donor supplied around 9.9 milliliters of peripheral blood. Together with a sample-barcoded 5' primer, a J-beta primer mix was included in a second PCR lasting about 6 to 12 cycles. A tag from a template-switch adaptor with 12 random nucleotides marked each cDNA molecule. TCRdb independently ran MiXCR on the 5' RACE reads; one entry per CDR3 protein. The sample lists about 1.5 million distinct CDR3 sequences, 40% to 50% occurring once. Sequencing was done on a sample of blood. The sequence came from a woman between 18 and 30 years old in good health. V usage is TRBV25-1 and J usage is TRBJ2-7; D is unclear. The CDR3: CASSEYYGSQGRYEQYF. For the CDR3, the DNA is TGTGCCAGCAGTGAATACTACGGATCCCAAGGGCGCTACGAGCAGTACTTC.